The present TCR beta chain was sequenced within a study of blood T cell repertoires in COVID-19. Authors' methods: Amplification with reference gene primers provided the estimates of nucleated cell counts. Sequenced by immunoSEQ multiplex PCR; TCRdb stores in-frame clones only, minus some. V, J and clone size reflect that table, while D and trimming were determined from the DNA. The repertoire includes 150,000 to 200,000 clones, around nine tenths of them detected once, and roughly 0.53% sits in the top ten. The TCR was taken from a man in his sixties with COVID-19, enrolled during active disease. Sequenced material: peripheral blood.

CDR3 DNA sequence: TGTGCCTGGAGTGCAGGGGGTCAGCCCCAGCATTTT. This gives the protein CAWSAGGQPQHF. V is TRBV30 and J is TRBJ1-5; 7 positions agree with TRBD1. CDR3 length: 12 residues. The V gene's germline CDR1 is GTSNPN and CDR2 SVGIG (reference sequence). Trimming took 1 base from V and 6 from J; bases not matched to a gene: 0. The whole variable domain, remainder taken from reference TRBV30 and TRBJ1-5, is SQTIHQWPATLVQPVGSPLSLECTVEGTSNPNLYWYRQAAGRGLQLLFYSVGIGQISSEVPQNLSASRPQDRQFILSSKKLLLSDSGFYLCAWSAGGQPQHFGDGTRLSIL.